This T cell receptor beta chain derives from a study of PD-L1 blockade in urothelial cancer. The protocol was immunoSEQ multiplex PCR, while the TCRdb copy is restricted to in-frame clones and leaves out a portion. Of fewer than 130,000 clones in the sample, 70% to 85% were seen once. Germline loops: CDR1 SEHNR, CDR2 FQNEAQ (reference sequence). With 5 bases clipped from V and 5 bases from J, the junction kept 12 bases outside the gene matches. The CDR3 contains 17 residues. The receptor was derived from a man aged 50-59 years with urothelial cancer. The chain employs TRBV7-9 and TRBJ2-1; 10 positions agree with TRBD2. The starting material was PBMCs, obtained around atezolizumab (anti-PD-L1) treatment. Here the CDR3 reads CASSRLTASGRNNEQFF. In DNA form, the CDR3 reads TGTGCCAGCAGCCGCCTGACGGCTAGCGGGAGAAACAATGAGCAGTTCTTC. Combining the CDR3 with reference TRBV7-9 and TRBJ2-1 gives the whole variable domain DTGVSQNPRHKITKRGQNVTFRCDPISEHNRLYWYRQTLGQGPEFLTYFQNEAQLEKSRLLSDRFSAERPKGSFSTLEIQRTEQGDSAMYLCASSRLTASGRNNEQFFGPGTRLTVL.